This TCR beta chain is from a study of chemoradiotherapy in HPV16-positive cancers. Study-level findings and limits: Non-HPV-specific T cells did not expand in tumors during treatment, whereas candidate HPV-specific clones and E7-related motifs did. In HPV16-positive patients, HPV-responsive T-cell expansion tracked better recurrence-free survival. Functional assays defining HPV-specific T cells used only a couple of HPV16-positive patients.

Using immunoSEQ multiplex PCR, the repertoire was profiled, and TCRdb retains in-frame clones only, with some absent. Counted here are about 5,400 clones, over 75% occurring once; the ten biggest clones make up 1.9%. To note about this clone: What it binds is not known.

Trimming cost V 4 bases and J 3 bases, with 10 bases left between them. In germline, CDR1 is LNHDA, CDR2 SQIVND (reference sequence). This CDR3 contains 13 residues. J is TRBJ2-7 and V is TRBV19, with D perhaps being TRBD1 or TRBD2 (5 bases each). The source material was blood, sampled from a patient who underwent chemoradiotherapy. The TCR was taken from a human donor with HPV-associated anogenital cancer. CDR3 DNA sequence: TGTGCCAGTAGTAGGGGGAGCCGCTACGAGCAGTACTTC. This encodes CASSRGSRYEQYF.